This T cell receptor beta chain was identified during a study of CXCR3-negative and CXCR3-positive naive CD8 T cells. The CDR3 runs 16 residues. Germline V CDR1 and CDR2: DFQATT, SNEGSKA (reference sequence). UMI-labeled 5' RACE TRB cDNA libraries were prepared from the cells. TCRdb reworked the 5' RACE reads into one entry per CDR3 protein, no DNA. Its clone listing holds over 100,000 distinct CDR3 sequences. The sequence was obtained from a human donor in good health. Some clones in this sample may be carry-over from other donors' samples. Material: naive CXCR3- CD8+ T cells from blood. Subset given: CD45RO-CCR7+CD27+CD95- naive CD8+ T cells lacking CXCR3 (TNR3-). The chain recombines TRBV20-1 with TRBJ2-3. The CDR3 spells CSARDPTHGSTDTQYF.